The present T cell receptor (beta chain) was sequenced within a study of OX40 agonist ivuxolimab in advanced cancers. Study-wide background: With ivuxolimab, an agonistic anti-OX40 (CD134) antibody, patients were treated.

Profiling relied on immunoSEQ multiplex PCR, and the TCRdb table lists in-frame clones only, not all of them. The sample contains roughly 90,000 clones, under 95% of which appear only once. The CDR3 sequence is 15 residues long. V gave up 1 base and J gave up 5 bases; unmatched junction bases: 6. Germline V gene data show CDR1 as SGHNT and CDR2 as YYREEE (reference sequence). Samples of blood were obtained at baseline, on cycle 4 day 1, and on cycle 7 day 1. V usage is TRBV5-4 and J usage is TRBJ2-5; 9 nucleotides line up with TRBD2. This sequence originates from an adult with an advanced solid tumor such as melanoma, head and neck, liver or kidney cancer. The sample in question was CD4+ or CD8+ T cells sorted from blood, obtained in a trial of the OX40 agonist ivuxolimab. CDR3 loop: CASSLPGGGGETQYF. The DNA of the CDR3 is TGTGCCAGCAGCTTGCCAGGCGGGGGGGGCGAGACCCAGTACTTC.